The present TCR beta chain was sequenced within a study of blood T cell repertoires in COVID-19. Study in general: From T cells, B-cell-depleted T cells, or PBMCs came the material, which was cDNA or gDNA.

Categorization into cohorts depended on clinical history that participants reported. The CDR3 loop spans 12 amino acids. With 4 bases removed from V and 9 bases from J, the gap between germline ends came to 10 bases. Authors' processing steps: Using reference gene primer amplification, nucleated cell counts were estimated. Libraries were prepared by immunoSEQ multiplex PCR; TCRdb keeps only in-frame clonotypes and omits some of them. That table supplies the V and J calls and clone size; D and trimming were determined from the DNA. The sample includes some 200,000 clones, about nine tenths of them seen just once.

V usage is TRBV12-3 or TRBV12-4 and J usage is TRBJ2-1, with a weak D call TRBD1 (6 bases). Source material: PBMCs or T cells enriched from blood (not recorded which). The source of this sequence is a young man in a cohort exposed to, infected with or recovered from COVID-19 (not recorded which). This chain's CDR3 is CASSWGTTEQFF. The CDR3 DNA reads as TGTGCCAGCAGTTGGGGGACAACTGAGCAGTTCTTC.